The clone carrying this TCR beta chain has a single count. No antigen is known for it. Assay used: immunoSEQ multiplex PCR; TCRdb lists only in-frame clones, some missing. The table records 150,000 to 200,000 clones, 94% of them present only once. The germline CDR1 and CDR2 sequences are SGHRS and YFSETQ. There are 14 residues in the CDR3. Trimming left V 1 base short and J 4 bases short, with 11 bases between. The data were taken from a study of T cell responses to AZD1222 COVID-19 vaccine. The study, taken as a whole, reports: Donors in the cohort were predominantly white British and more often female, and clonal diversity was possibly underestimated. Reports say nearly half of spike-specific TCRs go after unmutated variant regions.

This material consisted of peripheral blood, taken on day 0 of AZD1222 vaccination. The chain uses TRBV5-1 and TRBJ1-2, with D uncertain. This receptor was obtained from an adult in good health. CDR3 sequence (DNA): TGCGCCAGCAGCTTGTCAGCTACTACCTATGGCTACACCTTC. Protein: CASSLSATTYGYTF.